These 10 T cell receptor beta chains were all obtained from the same sample, sequenced in a study of cytomegalovirus exposure and HLA in healthy donors. The study ran its PCR with 60 Vbeta and 13 Jbeta primers. Libraries were prepared by immunoSEQ multiplex PCR; TCRdb keeps only in-frame clonotypes and omits some of them. This table lists 90,000 to 150,000 clones. Material for sequencing was PBMCs. The origin of the receptors is a man younger than 30 in good health and CMV-seronegative.

The chain employs TRBV6-5 and TRBJ2-5; 8 bases are a match to TRBD2. V was pared by 8 bases and J by 3 bases, with 11 bases of the junction left unmatched. This CDR3 is 15 amino acids long. Germline V gene sequence: CDR1 MNHEY, CDR2 SVGAGI. CDR3 protein: CASWGAGEGEETQYF. CDR3 nucleotide sequence: TGTGCCAGCTGGGGAGCGGGAGAGGGGGAAGAGACCCAGTACTTC.

In nucleotides, the CDR3 is TGTGCCATCAGGGGGGACAGGGAAAATGAAAAACTGTTTTTT. Translated: CAIRGDRENEKLFF. The rearrangement links TRBV10-3 to TRBJ1-4; 9 positions agree with TRBD1. V lost 6 bases and J lost 5; bases outside the gene matches: 4. This CDR3 is built from 14 residues. Germline V CDR1 and CDR2: ENHRY, SYGVKD.

The chain has TRBV18 and TRBJ2-1; 9 bases fit TRBD2. J lost 6 bases, V lost 4 bases, and 13 bases had no gene match. The length of the CDR3 is 17 residues. In germline, CDR1 is KGHSH, CDR2 LQKENI. The CDR3 protein is CASSLTVGTSLGNEQFF. DNA for the CDR3: TGTGCCAGCTCACTGACCGTAGGGACTAGCTTGGGCAATGAGCAGTTCTTC.

The chain links TRBV19 to TRBJ1-5, with a weak D call TRBD1 (6 bases). The CDR3 runs to 18 residues. Trimming pared 2 bases from V and 2 bases from J, leaving 19 bases between. The germline gives CDR1 LNHDA, CDR2 SQIVND (reference sequence). The CDR3 loop is CASSISAGALSGNQPQHF. The CDR3 DNA reads as TGTGCCAGTAGTATAAGCGCAGGGGCACTCTCTGGCAATCAGCCCCAGCATTTT. Using reference TRBV19 and TRBJ1-5 for the parts outside the CDR3, the full variable domain is DGGITQSPKYLFRKEGQNVTLSCEQNLNHDAMYWYRQDPGQGLRLIYYSQIVNDFQKGDIAEGYSVSREKKESFPLTVTSAQKNPTAFYLCASSISAGALSGNQPQHFGDGTRLSIL.

The chain joins TRBV9 to TRBJ2-7; 8 nucleotides agree with TRBD2. Germline V gene data show CDR1 as SGDLS and CDR2 as YYNGEE. J lost 4 bases, V lost 0 bases, and 3 bases had no gene match. This CDR3 contains 14 residues. CDR3 sequence (DNA): TGTGCCAGCAGCGTAGAAAGCGGGAGTTACGAGCAGTACTTC. This encodes CASSVESGSYEQYF. Using reference TRBV9 and TRBJ2-7 for the parts outside the CDR3, the full variable domain is DSGVTQTPKHLITATGQRVTLRCSPRSGDLSVYWYQQSLDQGLQFLIQYYNGEERAKGNILERFSAQQFPDLHSELNLSSLELGDSALYFCASSVESGSYEQYFGPGTRLTVT.

The chain couples TRBV10-3 to TRBJ2-7; 8 nucleotides match TRBD2. Germline V gene sequence: CDR1 ENHRY, CDR2 SYGVKD. The CDR3 has 15 amino acids. V lost 0 bases, J lost 4 bases, and 5 bases stayed unmatched. The CDR3 loop is CAISESGGGPYEQYF. The DNA of the CDR3 is TGTGCCATCAGTGAGTCGGGCGGGGGGCCATACGAGCAGTACTTC.

The gene calls are TRBV2 and TRBJ2-5, with TRBD2 identical over 10 bases. With the DNA end fitting TRBJ2-7 better, the J assignment may be wrong. Per the germline V gene, CDR1 is SNHLY and CDR2 is FYNNEI. CDR3 length: 17 residues. The CDR3 DNA reads TGTGCCAGCAGTCCCACGTTTACTAGCGGGGTCACCTACGAGCAGTACTTC. This translates into CASSPTFTSGVTYEQYF.

Regarding this clone: Other DNA sequences in the same sample also yield this CDR3. This CDR3 reads CASSQATVYGYTF. DNA of the CDR3: TGTGCCAGCAGCCAAGCAACGGTCTATGGCTACACCTTC. V and J are TRBV14 and TRBJ1-2; D is undetermined. The V gene's germline CDR1 is SGHDN and CDR2 FVKESK. V lost 1 base to trimming and J lost 4 bases, with 7 bases between them. The CDR3 has 13 residues.

The V call is TRBV5-1, the J call TRBJ2-3, with a tentative D call TRBD1 (5 bases). CDR1 SGHRS and CDR2 YFSETQ come from the germline V gene. V was pared by 4 bases and J by 2 bases, with 8 bases between. This CDR3 has 13 amino acids. CDR3 region: CASSPQVTDTQYF. The DNA for the CDR3 is TGCGCCAGCAGCCCACAGGTCACAGATACGCAGTATTTT.

The chain couples TRBV25-1 to TRBJ1-2; the D gene is possibly TRBD1 (5 bases). The V and J ends lost 6 bases and 8 bases respectively, with 16 bases between them. This CDR3 is built from 13 residues. CDR1 is MGHDK, CDR2 SYGVNS, per germline. CDR3 sequence reads: CASRLGGAGGYTF. As DNA, the CDR3 is TGTGCCAGCAGACTAGGTGGGGCGGGGGGCTACACCTTC.